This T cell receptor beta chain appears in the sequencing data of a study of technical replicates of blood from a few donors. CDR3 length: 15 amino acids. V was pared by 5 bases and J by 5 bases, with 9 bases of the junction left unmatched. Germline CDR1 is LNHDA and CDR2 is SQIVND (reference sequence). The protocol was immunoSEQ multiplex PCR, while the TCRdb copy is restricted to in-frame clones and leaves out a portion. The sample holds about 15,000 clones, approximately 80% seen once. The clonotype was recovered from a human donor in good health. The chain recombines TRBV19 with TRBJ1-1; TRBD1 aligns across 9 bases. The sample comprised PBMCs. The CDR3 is CASSPDRGLVTEAFF. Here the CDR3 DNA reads TGTGCCAGTAGTCCGGACAGGGGTCTTGTTACTGAAGCTTTCTTT.